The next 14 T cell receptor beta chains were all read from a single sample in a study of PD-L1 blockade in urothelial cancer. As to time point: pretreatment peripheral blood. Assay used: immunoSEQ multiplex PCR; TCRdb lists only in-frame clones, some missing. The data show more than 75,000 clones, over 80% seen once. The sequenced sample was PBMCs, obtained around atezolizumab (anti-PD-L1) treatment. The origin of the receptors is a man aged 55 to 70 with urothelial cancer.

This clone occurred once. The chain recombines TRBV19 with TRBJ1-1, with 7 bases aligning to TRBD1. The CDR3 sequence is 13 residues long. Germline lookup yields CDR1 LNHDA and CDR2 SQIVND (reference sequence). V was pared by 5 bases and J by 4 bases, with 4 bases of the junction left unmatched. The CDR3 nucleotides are TGTGCCAGTAGTGTGACAGGGACCACTGAAGCTTTCTTT. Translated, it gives CASSVTGTTEAFF.

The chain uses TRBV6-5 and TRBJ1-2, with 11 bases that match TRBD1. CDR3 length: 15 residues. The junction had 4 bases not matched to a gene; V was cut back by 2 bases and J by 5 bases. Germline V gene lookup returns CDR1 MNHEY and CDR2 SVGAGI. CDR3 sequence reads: CASSYRDRGIYGYTF. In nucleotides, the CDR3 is TGTGCCAGCAGTTACCGGGACAGGGGGATTTATGGCTACACCTTC.

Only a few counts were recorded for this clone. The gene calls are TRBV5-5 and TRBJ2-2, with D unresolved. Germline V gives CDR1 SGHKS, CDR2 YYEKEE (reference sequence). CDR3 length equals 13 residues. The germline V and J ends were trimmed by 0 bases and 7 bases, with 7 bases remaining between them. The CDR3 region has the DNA TGTGCCAGCAGCTTGGAAGCCCACGGGGAGCTGTTTTTT. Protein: CASSLEAHGELFF.

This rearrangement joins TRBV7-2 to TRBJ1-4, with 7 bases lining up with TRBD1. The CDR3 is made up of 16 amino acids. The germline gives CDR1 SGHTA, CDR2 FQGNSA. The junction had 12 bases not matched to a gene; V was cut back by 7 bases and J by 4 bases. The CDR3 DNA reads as TGTGCCAGCACGAGCGGCCGGGACAGCAATAATGAAAAACTGTTTTTT. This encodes CASTSGRDSNNEKLFF. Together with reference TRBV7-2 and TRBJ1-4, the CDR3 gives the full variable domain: GAGVSQSPSNKVTEKGKDVELRCDPISGHTALYWYRQSLGQGLEFLIYFQGNSAPDKSGLPSDRFSAERTGGSVSTLTIQRTQQEDSAVYLCASTSGRDSNNEKLFFGSGTQLSVL.

This chain's CDR3 is CASSVLQGARSYNEQFF. CDR3 DNA sequence: TGTGCCAGCAGCGTTTTACAGGGGGCGCGGTCCTACAATGAGCAGTTCTTC. The rearrangement joins TRBV11-2 to TRBJ2-1; 9 bases fit TRBD1. This CDR3 spans 17 amino acids. Per the germline V gene, CDR1 is SGHAT and CDR2 is FQNNGV. V lost 5 bases to trimming and J lost 1 base; unmatched junction nucleotides: 9.

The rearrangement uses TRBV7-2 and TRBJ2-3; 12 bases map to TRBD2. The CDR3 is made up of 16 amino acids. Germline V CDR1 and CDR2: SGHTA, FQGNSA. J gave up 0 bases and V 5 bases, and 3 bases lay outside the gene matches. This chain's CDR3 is CASSPGTSGSTDTQYF. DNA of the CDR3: TGTGCCAGCAGCCCCGGGACTAGCGGGAGCACAGATACGCAGTATTTT.

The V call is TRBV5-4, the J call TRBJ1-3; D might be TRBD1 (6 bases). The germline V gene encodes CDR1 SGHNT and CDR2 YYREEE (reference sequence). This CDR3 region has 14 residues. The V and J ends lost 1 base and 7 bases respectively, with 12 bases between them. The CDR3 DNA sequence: TGTGCCAGCAGCTTGACAGGGAATGGCAACACCATATATTTT. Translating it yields CASSLTGNGNTIYF.

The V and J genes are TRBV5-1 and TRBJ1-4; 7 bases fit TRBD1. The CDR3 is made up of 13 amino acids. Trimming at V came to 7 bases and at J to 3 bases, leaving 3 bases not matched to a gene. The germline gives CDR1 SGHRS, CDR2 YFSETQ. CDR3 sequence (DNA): TGCGCCAGCCGGACAGGCCCTAATGAAAAACTGTTTTTT. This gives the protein CASRTGPNEKLFF.

In nucleotides, the CDR3 is TGTGCCAGCAGGTGGGGGGCTGGGGCCAACGTCCTGACTTTC. It translates to CASRWGAGANVLTF. V usage is TRBV28 and J usage is TRBJ2-6, with a possible D match to TRBD2 (6 bases). The ends were cut back, 6 bases at V and 2 bases at J, with 8 bases in the middle. CDR1 and CDR2 (germline): MDHEN, SYDVKM. This CDR3 spans 14 amino acids.

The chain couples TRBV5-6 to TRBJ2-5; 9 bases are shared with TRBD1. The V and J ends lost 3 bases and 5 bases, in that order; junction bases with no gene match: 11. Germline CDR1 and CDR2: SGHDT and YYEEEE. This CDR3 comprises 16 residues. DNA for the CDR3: TGTGCCAGCAGCTACCCACAGGGGGCTGGTGGGGAGACCCAGTACTTC. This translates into CASSYPQGAGGETQYF.

The CDR3 is CASSTGQGWGQYF. The CDR3 coding sequence is TGTGCCAGCAGTACGGGACAGGGTTGGGGGCAGTACTTC. The chain carries TRBV6-5 and TRBJ2-7, with 9 bases that match TRBD1. V was pared by 5 bases and J by 9 bases, with 8 bases of the junction left unmatched. CDR1 MNHEY and CDR2 SVGAGI come from the germline V gene. The CDR3 runs to 13 residues.

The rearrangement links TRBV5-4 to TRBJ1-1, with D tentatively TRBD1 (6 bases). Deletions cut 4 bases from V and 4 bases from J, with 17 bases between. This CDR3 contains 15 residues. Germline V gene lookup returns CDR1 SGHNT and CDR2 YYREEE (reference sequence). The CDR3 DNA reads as TGTGCCAGCAGCCCAAAACAACAGGGTCTCACTGAAGCTTTCTTT. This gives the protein CASSPKQQGLTEAFF. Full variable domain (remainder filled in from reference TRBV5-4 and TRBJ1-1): ETGVTQSPTHLIKTRGQQVTLRCSSQSGHNTVSWYQQALGQGPQFIFQYYREEENGRGNFPPRFSGLQFPNYSSELNVNALELDDSALYLCASSPKQQGLTEAFFGQGTRLTVV.

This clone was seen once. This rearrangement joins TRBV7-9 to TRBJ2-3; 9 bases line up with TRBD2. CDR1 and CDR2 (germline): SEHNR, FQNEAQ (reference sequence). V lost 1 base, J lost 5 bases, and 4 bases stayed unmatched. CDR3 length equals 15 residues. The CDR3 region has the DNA TGTGCCAGCAGCTTAGACGGCGGGAGGGGAGATACGCAGTATTTT. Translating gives CASSLDGGRGDTQYF.

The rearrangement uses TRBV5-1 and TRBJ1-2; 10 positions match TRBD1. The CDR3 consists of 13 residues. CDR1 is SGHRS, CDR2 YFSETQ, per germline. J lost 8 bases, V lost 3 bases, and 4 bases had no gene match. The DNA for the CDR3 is TGCGCCAGCAGCTCGGACAGGGGGGACGGCTACACCTTC. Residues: CASSSDRGDGYTF.